Listed below are T cell receptor beta chains from one sample, sequenced in a study of CD8 T cells in Susac syndrome. TCRdb re-analysed the immunoSEQ multiplex PCR reads in MiXCR, keeping a single row per CDR3 protein. The sample contains some 99,000 distinct CDR3 sequences, about 95% of which appear only once. The sample comprised CD4+ T cells from PBMCs. These receptors came from a human donor in good health. Each CDR3 is given with its conserved first and last residue. The order of the fields is V gene, clone size, J gene, D gene, CDR3 protein, CDR3 DNA. The D gene is left open where the match is weak. Rows may omit the clone size; those that give it use once, few, many or a size class.

v_call: TRBV4-2
clone_size: -
j_call: TRBJ2-1
d_call: TRBD2
cdr3_aa: CASSQPRLAGGSEQFF
cdr3_nt: TGTGCCAGCAGCCAACCTAGACTAGCGGGAGGCAGTGAGCAGTTCTTC

v_call: TRBV7-2
clone_size: -
j_call: TRBJ1-1
d_call: -
cdr3_aa: CASSPRQGRARKGTEAFF
cdr3_nt: TGTGCCAGCAGCCCTCGACAAGGCCGCGCGAGGAAAGGCACTGAAGCTTTCTTT

v_call: TRBV20-1
clone_size: -
j_call: TRBJ2-3
d_call: -
cdr3_aa: CSASPPGGTDTQYF
cdr3_nt: TGCAGTGCTAGCCCCCCGGGTGGCACAGATACGCAGTATTTT

v_call: TRBV5-4
clone_size: -
j_call: TRBJ2-3
d_call: TRBD2
cdr3_aa: CASSLGGLAGTFTDTQYF
cdr3_nt: TGTGCCAGCAGCTTGGGCGGACTAGCGGGGACGTTCACAGATACGCAGTATTTT

v_call: TRBV6-2/TRBV6-3
clone_size: once
j_call: TRBJ2-1
d_call: -
cdr3_aa: CASNEAAYNEQFF
cdr3_nt: TGTGCCAGCAACGAGGCGGCTTACAATGAGCAGTTCTTC

v_call: TRBV30
clone_size: -
j_call: TRBJ1-1
d_call: TRBD1
cdr3_aa: CAWSPRTGVVKDTEAFF
cdr3_nt: TGTGCCTGGAGTCCCCGGACAGGGGTCGTTAAGGACACTGAAGCTTTCTTT

v_call: TRBV7-8
clone_size: -
j_call: TRBJ1-6
d_call: TRBD1
cdr3_aa: CASSLALGQVFNSPLHF
cdr3_nt: TGTGCCAGCAGCTTAGCTTTAGGACAGGTTTTTAATTCACCCCTCCACTTT

v_call: TRBV4-3
clone_size: -
j_call: TRBJ2-7
d_call: -
cdr3_aa: CASSQGLLGEQYF
cdr3_nt: TGCGCCAGCAGCCAAGGCCTGCTTGGGGAGCAGTACTTC

v_call: TRBV18
clone_size: few
j_call: TRBJ1-5
d_call: -
cdr3_aa: CASSPRQDSNQPQHF
cdr3_nt: TGTGCCAGCTCACCTCGACAGGATAGCAATCAGCCCCAGCATTTT

v_call: TRBV20-1
clone_size: -
j_call: TRBJ2-1
d_call: TRBD2
cdr3_aa: CSARVAGTAGEQFF
cdr3_nt: TGCAGTGCTAGGGTAGCGGGAACCGCGGGGGAGCAGTTCTTC

v_call: TRBV25-1
clone_size: -
j_call: TRBJ2-5
d_call: TRBD1
cdr3_aa: CASSAGQGLRKTQYF
cdr3_nt: TGTGCCAGCAGTGCGGGACAGGGGCTAAGAAAGACCCAGTACTTC

v_call: TRBV27
clone_size: once
j_call: TRBJ1-1
d_call: TRBD1
cdr3_aa: CASSLSPYRGGTEAFF
cdr3_nt: TGTGCCAGCAGTTTATCACCCTACAGGGGGGGAACTGAAGCTTTCTTT

v_call: TRBV5-1
clone_size: -
j_call: TRBJ2-6
d_call: TRBD1
cdr3_aa: CASRNPGQHPSGANVLTF
cdr3_nt: TGCGCCAGCAGGAACCCGGGACAGCACCCCTCTGGGGCCAACGTCCTGACTTTC

v_call: TRBV3-1
clone_size: -
j_call: TRBJ2-7
d_call: -
cdr3_aa: CASSQGIGGGEEQYF
cdr3_nt: TGTGCCAGCAGCCAAGGTATCGGGGGCGGCGAAGAGCAGTACTTC

v_call: TRBV24-1
clone_size: -
j_call: TRBJ2-5
d_call: TRBD1
cdr3_aa: CATSDPGTVQETQYF
cdr3_nt: TGTGCCACCAGTGACCCGGGGACAGTCCAAGAGACCCAGTACTTC

v_call: TRBV6-2/TRBV6-3
clone_size: -
j_call: TRBJ2-3
d_call: -
cdr3_aa: CASSYSGYRPYF
cdr3_nt: TGTGCCAGCAGTTACAGTGGCTACCGTCCATATTTT

v_call: TRBV6-1
clone_size: -
j_call: TRBJ2-2
d_call: -
cdr3_aa: CASRADRTGELFF
cdr3_nt: TGTGCCAGCAGGGCAGACAGAACCGGGGAGCTGTTTTTT

v_call: TRBV7-8
clone_size: -
j_call: TRBJ1-1
d_call: -
cdr3_aa: CASSLDLNPQEAFF
cdr3_nt: TGTGCCAGCAGCTTAGACCTCAACCCCCAAGAAGCTTTCTTT

v_call: TRBV4-3
clone_size: -
j_call: TRBJ2-6
d_call: TRBD2
cdr3_aa: CASSQRASGSSGANVLTF
cdr3_nt: TGCGCCAGCAGCCAAAGGGCTAGCGGGAGCTCTGGGGCCAACGTCCTGACTTTC

v_call: TRBV29-1
clone_size: -
j_call: TRBJ2-7
d_call: -
cdr3_aa: CSVVPAGSYEQYF
cdr3_nt: TGCAGCGTTGTACCGGCCGGCAGCTACGAGCAGTACTTC

v_call: TRBV5-6
clone_size: -
j_call: TRBJ1-2
d_call: -
cdr3_aa: CASSLARAGSPNYGYTF
cdr3_nt: TGTGCCAGCAGCTTGGCCAGGGCAGGGTCCCCCAACTATGGCTACACCTTC

v_call: TRBV11-2
clone_size: -
j_call: TRBJ2-7
d_call: -
cdr3_aa: CASSLDGFRSSYSYEQYF
cdr3_nt: TGTGCCAGCAGCTTAGATGGATTTAGGAGCAGCTATTCCTACGAGCAGTACTTC

v_call: TRBV29-1
clone_size: -
j_call: TRBJ1-1
d_call: TRBD1
cdr3_aa: CSVTGTGGTEAFF
cdr3_nt: TGCAGCGTTACCGGGACAGGGGGCACTGAAGCTTTCTTT

v_call: TRBV9
clone_size: -
j_call: TRBJ1-5
d_call: -
cdr3_aa: CASSVGPRRLPQHF
cdr3_nt: TGTGCCAGCAGCGTAGGGCCCCGGAGGCTGCCCCAGCATTTT

v_call: TRBV20-1
clone_size: -
j_call: TRBJ1-5
d_call: TRBD1
cdr3_aa: CSGTGGNQPQHF
cdr3_nt: TGCAGCGGGACAGGGGGGAATCAGCCCCAGCATTTT

v_call: TRBV7-9
clone_size: -
j_call: TRBJ2-7
d_call: -
cdr3_aa: CASSLRGGANEQYF
cdr3_nt: TGTGCCAGCAGCTTGAGAGGGGGGGCCAACGAGCAGTACTTC

v_call: TRBV7-3
clone_size: -
j_call: TRBJ2-2
d_call: TRBD1
cdr3_aa: CASSLFPPRPGGSGTGELFF
cdr3_nt: TGTGCCAGCAGCTTATTCCCTCCGCGGCCAGGGGGCTCGGGCACCGGGGAGCTGTTTTTT

v_call: TRBV5-1
clone_size: -
j_call: TRBJ2-3
d_call: TRBD2
cdr3_aa: CASSVRLADTDTQYF
cdr3_nt: TGCGCCAGCAGCGTGCGACTAGCGGACACAGATACGCAGTATTTT

v_call: TRBV24-1
clone_size: -
j_call: TRBJ1-2
d_call: -
cdr3_aa: CATSEGIDYGYTF
cdr3_nt: TGTGCCACCAGTGAGGGGATCGACTATGGCTACACCTTC

v_call: TRBV29-1
clone_size: -
j_call: TRBJ2-2
d_call: -
cdr3_aa: CSTQRTNTGELFF
cdr3_nt: TGCAGCACCCAGCGGACGAACACCGGGGAGCTGTTTTTT

v_call: TRBV29-1
clone_size: -
j_call: TRBJ2-7
d_call: -
cdr3_aa: CSVGDTTYEQYF
cdr3_nt: TGCAGCGTTGGGGACACCACCTACGAGCAGTACTTC

v_call: TRBV20-1
clone_size: -
j_call: TRBJ2-6
d_call: TRBD2
cdr3_aa: CSARDRGRLSGANVLTF
cdr3_nt: TGCAGTGCTAGGGACCGCGGGAGGCTCTCTGGGGCCAACGTCCTGACTTTC

v_call: TRBV20-1
clone_size: -
j_call: TRBJ1-5
d_call: -
cdr3_aa: CSWPQGQPQHF
cdr3_nt: TGCAGTTGGCCCCAAGGGCAGCCCCAGCATTTT

v_call: TRBV10-3
clone_size: -
j_call: TRBJ2-5
d_call: TRBD2
cdr3_aa: CATRTSGSQETQYF
cdr3_nt: TGTGCCACCCGGACTAGCGGGAGCCAAGAGACCCAGTACTTC

v_call: TRBV12-3/TRBV12-4
clone_size: -
j_call: TRBJ2-6
d_call: -
cdr3_aa: CASSLRNPGAAVLTF
cdr3_nt: TGTGCCAGCAGTTTACGGAACCCAGGAGCCGCTGTCCTGACTTTC

v_call: TRBV14
clone_size: -
j_call: TRBJ2-1
d_call: TRBD2
cdr3_aa: CASSPIAGGPYNEQFF
cdr3_nt: TGTGCCAGCAGCCCGATAGCGGGAGGGCCCTACAATGAGCAGTTCTTC

v_call: TRBV11-3
clone_size: -
j_call: TRBJ2-2
d_call: -
cdr3_aa: CASSLGSGELFF
cdr3_nt: TGTGCCAGCAGCTTAGGCTCTGGGGAGCTGTTTTTT

v_call: TRBV7-9
clone_size: -
j_call: TRBJ1-1
d_call: -
cdr3_aa: CATEARGSNTEAFF
cdr3_nt: TGTGCCACCGAGGCGCGGGGATCGAATACTGAAGCTTTCTTT

v_call: TRBV3-1
clone_size: -
j_call: TRBJ2-1
d_call: -
cdr3_aa: CASSQVPQGEQFF
cdr3_nt: TGTGCCAGCAGCCAAGTTCCGCAGGGTGAGCAGTTCTTC

v_call: TRBV6-8
clone_size: -
j_call: TRBJ2-7
d_call: -
cdr3_aa: CASSQRRADHEQYF
cdr3_nt: TGTGCCAGCAGTCAACGACGGGCGGACCACGAGCAGTACTTC

v_call: TRBV27
clone_size: few
j_call: TRBJ1-1
d_call: -
cdr3_aa: CASSLRRGNTEAFF
cdr3_nt: TGTGCCAGCAGTTTACGGCGGGGAAACACTGAAGCTTTCTTT

v_call: TRBV2
clone_size: -
j_call: TRBJ1-2
d_call: -
cdr3_aa: CASSERQFDGYTF
cdr3_nt: TGTGCCAGCAGTGAACGACAATTCGATGGCTACACCTTC

v_call: TRBV7-2
clone_size: once
j_call: TRBJ1-2
d_call: TRBD1
cdr3_aa: CASSVVGTGVGYTF
cdr3_nt: TGTGCCAGCAGCGTAGTTGGGACAGGGGTAGGCTACACCTTC